This TCR beta chain was obtained from a study of response to subunit inactivated influenza vaccine. The study, taken as a whole, reports: A suggestion made by the authors is that each seasonal influenza vaccination recruits few new T cells.

Germline V gene lookup returns CDR1 KGHSH and CDR2 LQKENI. CDR3 size: 14 residues. The trim removed 1 base at V and 5 bases at J, leaving 5 bases unmatched. This clonotype has a handful of counts. The antigen remains unidentified. TCRdb used MiXCR to reprocess the RT-PCR reads, holding one entry per CDR3 protein. This table holds 650,000 to 800,000 distinct CDR3 sequences, approximately 15% found once. This sequence originates from a man over 45 who received an inactivated influenza vaccine. The chain employs TRBV18 and TRBJ2-7, with 7 bases that match TRBD1. This sample comprised PBMCs from blood, obtained 14 to 15 days before vaccination. DNA of the CDR3: TGTGCCAGCTCACCACTACAGGGGACCCACGAGCAGTACTTC. Translating gives CASSPLQGTHEQYF.